This T cell receptor (beta chain) was identified in a study of blood T cell repertoires in COVID-19. Across the study: Material from acute and convalescent COVID-19 was sourced from the United States, Italy and Spain.

Generated by immunoSEQ multiplex PCR, the TCRdb table keeps only in-frame clones and is missing some. The top ten clones hold about 4.7% of a sample with around 310,000 clones, 80% to 90% of them seen once. CDR3 size: 13 residues. With 6 bases removed from V and 1 base from J, the gap between germline ends came to 9 bases. Germline lookup yields CDR1 LNHDA and CDR2 SQIVND (reference sequence). A word on this clone: The same CDR3 can be traced to other DNA sequences in this sample.

The chain couples TRBV19 to TRBJ1-1, with D unclear. Specimen: PBMCs or T cells enriched from blood (not recorded which). This TCR came from a man in his thirties or forties who had recovered from COVID-19. CDR3: CASREGANTEAFF. The CDR3 coding sequence is TGTGCCAGTAGAGAGGGAGCGAACACTGAAGCTTTCTTT.